The 32 T cell receptor beta chains given below trace back to one sample, sequenced in a study of cytomegalovirus exposure and HLA in healthy donors. The PCR was carried out with 60 Vbeta primers and 13 Jbeta primers. TCRdb's copy holds only in-frame clones and misses some; the assay was immunoSEQ multiplex PCR. The sample has around 150,000 clones, about 81% seen once. The sequenced sample consisted of PBMCs. The receptors were sampled from a woman aged 18 to 35 in good health and CMV-seronegative.

The chain links TRBV4-2 to TRBJ2-5; 7 nucleotides line up with TRBD2. The J call may be wrong; the DNA end is better matched by TRBJ2-7. CDR1 and CDR2 from the germline V gene are LGHNA and YNFKEQ. The CDR3 loop spans 16 amino acids. The chain's CDR3 is CASSQAFLADSYEQYF. As DNA, the CDR3 is TGTGCCAGCAGCCAAGCCTTTCTAGCGGACTCCTACGAGCAGTACTTC.

The J gene is TRBJ1-1, the V gene TRBV4-1, with TRBD1 as a possible D gene (6 bases). Between the trimmed V and J ends, which lost 4 bases and 2 bases, there was a span of 17 bases. There are 16 residues in the CDR3. The V gene's germline CDR1 is MGHRA and CDR2 YSYEKL. In DNA, the CDR3 is TGCGCCAGCAGCCGAGGACTCCGGGACACAAACACTGAAGCTTTCTTT. Its translation: CASSRGLRDTNTEAFF.

In its sample, this clone was seen once. This sequence joins TRBV7-9 and TRBJ2-7, with 9 bases matching TRBD1. The J segment lost 3 bases and the V segment lost 6 bases, leaving 6 bases of the junction unmatched. CDR3 length equals 14 residues. Per germline, CDR1 SEHNR and CDR2 FQNEAQ (reference sequence). CDR3 DNA sequence: TGTGCCAGCAGTCCGGACAGGGGCGGCTACGAGCAGTACTTC. As protein: CASSPDRGGYEQYF.

This clone has more than one count but fewer than ten. The chain recombines TRBV7-9 with TRBJ1-2; 8 bases line up with TRBD1. The CDR3 length is 14 residues. After removal of 6 bases from V and 5 bases from J, the junction contained 8 bases not matched to a gene. CDR1 SEHNR and CDR2 FQNEAQ come from the germline V gene (reference sequence). The CDR3: CASSPDRVFYGYTF. The CDR3 DNA follows: TGTGCCAGCAGTCCGGACAGGGTCTTTTATGGCTACACCTTC.

The chain combines TRBV19 with TRBJ1-5; D is perhaps TRBD1 (6 bases). Germline assignment: CDR1 LNHDA and CDR2 SQIVND (reference sequence). The CDR3 is 18 residues long. With 7 bases removed from V and 4 bases from J, the gap between germline ends came to 26 bases. CDR3 in DNA: TGTGCCAGTACCTCCACTGGGGGGCGGGGGGCGGTTAATCAGCCCCAGCATTTT. Translation gives CASTSTGGRGAVNQPQHF.

The chain combines TRBV30 with TRBJ2-7, with 8 bases fitting TRBD2. The junction had 6 bases not matched to a gene; V was cut back by 6 bases and J by 2 bases. Germline-derived CDR1 and CDR2 are GTSNPN and SVGIG (reference sequence). This CDR3 has 13 residues. CDR3 coding DNA: TGTGCCTGCAATGGACTAGCACCCTACGAGCAGTACTTC. It codes for CACNGLAPYEQYF.

This chain uses TRBV1 with TRBJ1-2. TRBV1 corresponds to a pseudogene. CDR3 length: 14 residues. The CDR3: CTSSQDRDAYGYTF. In nucleotides, the CDR3 is TGCACCAGCAGCCAAGACCGGGATGCTTATGGCTACACCTTC.

This clone was picked up a small number of times. The chain carries TRBV5-1 and TRBJ1-1, with a weak D call TRBD1 (5 bases). Germline values: CDR1 SGHRS, CDR2 YFSETQ. V shed 0 bases and J shed 3 bases, with 12 bases lying between them. The CDR3 covers 15 residues. The CDR3 nucleotides read TGCGCCAGCAGCTTGGGAGGGCCGGGGGACACTGAAGCTTTCTTT. It codes for CASSLGGPGDTEAFF.

This chain's CDR3 is CSVGIGTGSYEQYF. CDR3 sequence (DNA): TGCAGCGTTGGCATTGGGACAGGGTCTTACGAGCAGTACTTC. The genes are TRBV29-1 and TRBJ2-7, with 9 bases matching TRBD1. The CDR3 spans 14 residues. V was pared by 4 bases and J by 4 bases, with 8 bases of the junction left unmatched. Per germline, CDR1 SQVTM and CDR2 ANQGSEA.

V and J are TRBV10-3 and TRBJ2-1; 8 positions agree with TRBD2. Germline CDR1 is ENHRY and CDR2 is SYGVKD. The CDR3 extends over 17 amino acids. Unmatched junction bases numbered 11, after V lost 5 bases and J lost 2 bases. CDR3 amino acids: CAISPSLGLAAYNEQFF. In DNA, the CDR3 is TGTGCCATCAGTCCAAGCCTCGGACTAGCTGCCTACAATGAGCAGTTCTTC.

CDR3 bases: TGTGCCAGCGCCTCTATGACAGGGTACAATGAGCAGTTCTTC. Amino acids: CASASMTGYNEQFF. The chain recombines TRBV6-1 with TRBJ2-1; 7 nucleotides line up with TRBD1. Germline CDR1 MNHNS, CDR2 SASEGT. This CDR3 contains 14 residues. V lost 8 bases and J lost 4; bases outside the gene matches: 8.

The gene calls are TRBV19 and TRBJ2-1; TRBD2 matches 10 bases. CDR3 size: 20 residues. The germline V gene encodes CDR1 LNHDA and CDR2 SQIVND (reference sequence). The J segment lost 0 bases and the V segment lost 7 bases, leaving 18 bases of the junction unmatched. CDR3 residues: CASKGTKLAGNGSSYNEQFF. CDR3 sequence (DNA): TGTGCCAGTAAGGGAACTAAACTAGCGGGGAACGGGAGCTCCTACAATGAGCAGTTCTTC.

This clone was recorded a few times. The sample contains more than one DNA sequence encoding this CDR3. This chain links TRBV7-8 with TRBJ2-7; 9 nucleotides agree with TRBD2. CDR1 and CDR2 from the germline V gene are SGHVS and FQNEAQ. V trimming: 1 base; J trimming: 2 bases; junction bases outside the gene matches: 0. This CDR3 is 14 amino acids long. The CDR3 loop is CASSLGGRAYEQYF. The CDR3 DNA reads as TGTGCCAGCAGCTTAGGCGGGAGGGCCTACGAGCAGTACTTC.

The chain joins TRBV2 to TRBJ2-5; D is possibly TRBD1 (6 bases). The J call may be mistaken, given a closer DNA end match to TRBJ2-7. Germline assignment: CDR1 SNHLY and CDR2 FYNNEI. The length of the CDR3 is 15 residues. CDR3 region: CASSEVRQGSYEQYF. CDR3 bases: TGTGCCAGCAGTGAAGTTAGGCAGGGGTCCTACGAGCAGTACTTC.

The gene calls are TRBV30 and TRBJ2-6; TRBD1 agrees at 11 bases. V lost 3 bases and J lost 1; bases outside the gene matches: 8. CDR3 length: 18 amino acids. In germline, CDR1 is GTSNPN, CDR2 SVGIG (reference sequence). CDR3 residues: CAWRDRGLSLSGANVLTF. For the CDR3, the DNA is TGTGCCTGGAGGGACAGGGGGCTTTCTCTGTCTGGGGCCAACGTCCTGACTTTC.

The chain couples TRBV13 to TRBJ2-3; 11 nucleotides match TRBD2. Germline trimming cut 5 bases from V and 6 bases from J; bases unmatched to any gene: 7. Germline V CDR1 and CDR2: PRHDT, FYEKMQ (reference sequence). The length of the CDR3 is 15 residues. The CDR3 DNA sequence: TGTGCCAGCAGCCCAGGACTAGCGGGCGACGATACGCAGTATTTT. It codes for CASSPGLAGDDTQYF.

The rearrangement uses TRBV19 and TRBJ1-2; 7 positions match TRBD1. V was clipped by 7 bases and J by 7 bases; unmatched bases: 6. Germline V gives CDR1 LNHDA, CDR2 SQIVND (reference sequence). This CDR3 comprises 12 residues. In DNA form, the CDR3 reads TGTGCCAGTACCCACAGGGGCCTTGGCTACACCTTC. It encodes CASTHRGLGYTF.

This clone turned up a few times. The chain uses TRBV30 and TRBJ1-4; D might be TRBD1 (5 bases). From germline, CDR1 is GTSNPN and CDR2 SVGIG (reference sequence). The V end lost 0 bases, the J end lost 8 bases, and 25 bases lay between the germline ends. CDR3 length: 18 residues. The CDR3 nucleotides read TGTGCCTGGAGTGTGCGCCGGTACCTTGGGGGGACCCAGGAAAAACTGTTTTTT. This sequence encodes CAWSVRRYLGGTQEKLFF.

The chain links TRBV18 to TRBJ1-2, with 7 nucleotides matching TRBD1. CDR1 is KGHSH and CDR2 is LQKENI in the germline V gene. V shed 1 base and J 3 bases; nucleotides not matched to a gene: 14. The CDR3 is 18 amino acids. The CDR3 sequence is CASSPRETGSTFDYGYTF. As DNA, the CDR3 is TGTGCCAGCTCACCACGTGAGACAGGGAGTACTTTTGACTATGGCTACACCTTC.

The chain has TRBV5-1 and TRBJ1-2, with TRBD1 matching over 8 bases. Germline V gene sequence: CDR1 SGHRS, CDR2 YFSETQ. V lost 5 bases and J lost 5; bases outside the gene matches: 20. The CDR3 has 18 residues. CDR3 protein: CASRGRQGKHASEYGYTF. Here the CDR3 DNA reads TGCGCCAGCAGAGGGAGACAGGGGAAGCACGCGTCCGAATATGGCTACACCTTC.

The CDR3 bases are TGCGCCAGCAGCCAGACAGGGAACTATGGCTACACCTTC. Its protein product is CASSQTGNYGYTF. This chain links TRBV4-1 with TRBJ1-2; 7 bases line up with TRBD1. Germline loops: CDR1 MGHRA, CDR2 YSYEKL. V was clipped by 3 bases and J by 2 bases; unmatched bases: 0. The CDR3 has 13 amino acids.

The chain couples TRBV5-1 to TRBJ2-2; 7 bases are shared with TRBD2. CDR1 is SGHRS, CDR2 YFSETQ, per germline. The V and J ends lost 6 bases and 7 bases, in that order; junction bases with no gene match: 9. The CDR3 consists of 14 residues. The CDR3 nucleotides are TGCGCCAGCATGGGAGGACTAGGAAACGGGGAGCTGTTTTTT. Protein product: CASMGGLGNGELFF.

This clone was counted between two and nine times. V and J are TRBV2 and TRBJ2-7; D possibly corresponds to TRBD1 (5 bases). CDR1 and CDR2 from the germline V gene are SNHLY and FYNNEI. The CDR3 is 12 residues long. Between the trimmed V and J ends, which lost 7 bases and 2 bases, there was a span of 9 bases. The CDR3 reads CASKGMAYEQYF. In DNA form, the CDR3 reads TGTGCCAGCAAGGGGATGGCCTACGAGCAGTACTTC.

This clone was seen a handful of times. This may arise from a read error, as a much more abundant clone is one base away. The V gene is TRBV10-3, the J gene TRBJ2-2; 10 nucleotides agree with TRBD2. Germline V CDR1 and CDR2: ENHRY, SYGVKD. Unmatched junction bases numbered 2, after V lost 3 bases and J lost 4 bases. This CDR3 comprises 15 residues. CDR3 region: CAISELAGSTGELFF. The CDR3 DNA is TGTGCCATCAGTGAACTAGCGGGGAGCACCGGGGAGCTGTTTTTT.

This sequence joins TRBV7-3 and TRBJ2-1, with TRBD2 matching 9 bases. The CDR3 loop spans 16 amino acids. Unmatched junction bases numbered 8, after V lost 2 bases and J lost 6 bases. Germline CDR1 SGHTA, CDR2 FQGTGA. This CDR3 reads CASSLLGGRAANEQFF. CDR3 nucleotide sequence: TGTGCCAGCAGCTTATTAGGCGGGAGGGCCGCCAATGAGCAGTTCTTC.

This clone showed up just once. This rearrangement joins TRBV19 to TRBJ1-2; D perhaps matches TRBD1 (5 bases). Trimming removed 3 bases at V and 5 bases at J, with 10 bases between. The germline CDR1 and CDR2 sequences are LNHDA and SQIVND (reference sequence). CDR3 size: 13 residues. Written as DNA, the CDR3 is TGTGCCAGTAGTATCGGGGGACCTTATGGCTACACCTTC. Amino acid sequence: CASSIGGPYGYTF.

This chain joins TRBV7-8 and TRBJ2-7, with 8 bases matching TRBD1. Germline V lookup: CDR1 SGHVS, CDR2 FQNEAQ. V shed 5 bases and J 2 bases; nucleotides not matched to a gene: 11. CDR3 length equals 16 residues. The CDR3 sequence is CASSARRQGRTYEQYF. The DNA for the CDR3 is TGTGCCAGCAGCGCACGAAGACAGGGGCGAACCTACGAGCAGTACTTC.

There are a few counts of this clone. The chain uses TRBV28 and TRBJ2-7; 9 positions agree with TRBD2. V gave up 6 bases and J gave up 4 bases; unmatched junction bases: 10. From germline, CDR1 is MDHEN and CDR2 SYDVKM. The CDR3 extends over 15 amino acids. CDR3 in amino acids: CASRGAGGLVYEQYF. The CDR3 DNA reads as TGTGCCAGCAGAGGGGCGGGAGGGCTTGTGTACGAGCAGTACTTC.

This rearrangement joins TRBV28 to TRBJ2-4; TRBD1 agrees at 8 bases. The CDR3 contains 15 residues. Trimming removed 5 bases from V and 4 bases from J; junction bases left unmatched: 7. CDR1 MDHEN and CDR2 SYDVKM come from the germline V gene. The CDR3 loop reads CASSTPDRAKNIQYF. DNA for the CDR3: TGTGCCAGCAGTACACCGGACAGGGCGAAAAACATTCAGTACTTC. The complete variable domain, with remaining parts taken from reference TRBV28 and TRBJ2-4, reads DVKVTQSSRYLVKRTGEKVFLECVQDMDHENMFWYRQDPGLGLRLIYFSYDVKMKEKGDIPEGYSVSREKKERFSLILESASTNQTSMYLCASSTPDRAKNIQYFGAGTRLSVL.

The chain has TRBV7-8 and TRBJ2-7; 9 bases are shared with TRBD2. The CDR3 contains 15 residues. The germline V gene encodes CDR1 SGHVS and CDR2 FQNEAQ. Losses at the gene ends were 5 bases for V and 6 bases for J; bases not matched to a gene: 11. The CDR3 sequence is CASSLPLAGASEQYF. The CDR3 DNA sequence: TGTGCCAGCAGCCTCCCCTTAGCGGGGGCGAGCGAGCAGTACTTC.

The chain recombines TRBV6-6 with TRBJ1-1, with 7 bases fitting TRBD1. The germline V gene has CDR1 MNHNY and CDR2 SVGAGI (reference sequence). The CDR3 sequence is 13 residues long. V gave up 5 bases and J gave up 8 bases; unmatched junction bases: 8. The CDR3 sequence is CASSPQGVGEAFF. The CDR3 DNA reads as TGTGCCAGCAGTCCCCAGGGGGTAGGGGAAGCTTTCTTT.

This chain links TRBV13 with TRBJ2-1; D is unresolved. Between the trimmed V and J ends, which lost 1 base and 5 bases, there was a span of 9 bases. This CDR3 region has 14 residues. The V gene's germline CDR1 is PRHDT and CDR2 FYEKMQ (reference sequence). This CDR3 reads CASSLVQEDNEQFF. DNA of the CDR3: TGTGCCAGCAGCTTAGTTCAGGAAGACAATGAGCAGTTCTTC.